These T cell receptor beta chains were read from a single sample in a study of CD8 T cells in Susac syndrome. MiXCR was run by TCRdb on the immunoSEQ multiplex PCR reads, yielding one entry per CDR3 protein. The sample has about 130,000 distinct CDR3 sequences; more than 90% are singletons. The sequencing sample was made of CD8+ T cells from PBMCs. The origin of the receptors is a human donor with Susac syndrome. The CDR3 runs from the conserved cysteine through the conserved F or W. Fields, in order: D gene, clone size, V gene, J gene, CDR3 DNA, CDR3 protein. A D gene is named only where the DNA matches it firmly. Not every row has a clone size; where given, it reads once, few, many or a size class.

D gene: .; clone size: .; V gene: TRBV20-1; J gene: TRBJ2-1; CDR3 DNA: TGCAGTGCTTTGGACAGAGACAATGAGCAGTTCTTC; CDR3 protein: CSALDRDNEQFF
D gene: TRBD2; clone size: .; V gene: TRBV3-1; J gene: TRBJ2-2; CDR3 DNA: TGTGCCAGCAGCCAACCTAGCGGGATAGCGAACACCGGGGAGCTGTTTTTT; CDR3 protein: CASSQPSGIANTGELFF
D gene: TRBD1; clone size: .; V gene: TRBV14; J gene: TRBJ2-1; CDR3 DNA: TGTGCCATCATAAGGGACAGGGGAATAGACAATGAGCAGTTCTTC; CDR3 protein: CAIIRDRGIDNEQFF
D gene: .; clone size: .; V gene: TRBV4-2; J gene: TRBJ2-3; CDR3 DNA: TGTGCCAGCAGCCAAGGACTTCTAGGGGGGGCCACAGATACGCAGTATTTT; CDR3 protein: CASSQGLLGGATDTQYF
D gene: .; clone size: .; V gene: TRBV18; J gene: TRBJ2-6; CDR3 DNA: TGTGCCAGCCCCCGCGAGGGAGCTGGGGCCAACGTCCTGACTTTC; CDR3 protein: CASPREGAGANVLTF
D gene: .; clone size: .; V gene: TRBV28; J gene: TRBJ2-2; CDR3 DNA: TGTGCCACCGGACATGGGACCGGGGAGCTGTTTTTT; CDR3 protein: CATGHGTGELFF
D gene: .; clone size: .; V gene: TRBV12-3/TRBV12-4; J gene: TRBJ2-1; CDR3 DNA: TGTGCCAGCAGTTTGTCTCCGAGGGTGCAGTTCTTC; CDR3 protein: CASSLSPRVQFF
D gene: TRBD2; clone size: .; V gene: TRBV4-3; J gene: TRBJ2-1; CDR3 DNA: TGCGCCAGCAGCCAAGATGCGGGAGGGGTTTACAATGAGCAGTTCTTC; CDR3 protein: CASSQDAGGVYNEQFF
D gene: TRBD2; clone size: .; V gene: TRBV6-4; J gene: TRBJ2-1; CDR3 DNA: TGTGCCAGCAGTGACGGTCTAGCGGGAGTCAATGAGCAGTTCTTC; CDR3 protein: CASSDGLAGVNEQFF
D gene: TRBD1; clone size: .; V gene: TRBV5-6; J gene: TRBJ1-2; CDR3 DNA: TGTGCCAGCAGCTTGGTTGGGACAGGGCGAGGCTACACCTTC; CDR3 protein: CASSLVGTGRGYTF
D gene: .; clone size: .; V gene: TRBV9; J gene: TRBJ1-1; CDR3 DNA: TGTGCCAGCAGCCCTCTTCTGGGGAACACTGAAGCTTTCTTT; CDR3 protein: CASSPLLGNTEAFF
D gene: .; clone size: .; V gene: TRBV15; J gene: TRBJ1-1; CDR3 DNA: TGTGCCACCAGCAGAGAGAAGGTGGGGGACACTGAAGCTTTCTTT; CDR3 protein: CATSREKVGDTEAFF
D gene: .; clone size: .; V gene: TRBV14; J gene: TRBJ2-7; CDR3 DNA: TGTGCCAGCAGCCAAGATGGGCCTTACTCCTACGAGCAGTACTTC; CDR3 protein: CASSQDGPYSYEQYF
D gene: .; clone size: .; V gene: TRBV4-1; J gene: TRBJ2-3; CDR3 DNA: TGCGCCAGCAGCTACCTTGGGCATCGATCCACAGATACGCAGTATTTT; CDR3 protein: CASSYLGHRSTDTQYF
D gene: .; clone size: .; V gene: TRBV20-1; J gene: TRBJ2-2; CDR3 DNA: TGCAGTGCTCCTCTTGGGCGGGAGAACACCGGGGAGCTGTTTTTT; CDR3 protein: CSAPLGRENTGELFF
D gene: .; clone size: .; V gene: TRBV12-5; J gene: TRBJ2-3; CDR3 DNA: TGTGCTAGTGGTTTGGTACTGGGGGGTACGCAGTATTTT; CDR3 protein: CASGLVLGGTQYF
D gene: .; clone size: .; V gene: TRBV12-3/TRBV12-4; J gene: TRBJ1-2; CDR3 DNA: TGTGCCAGCACCGAATCGGGGCCCTACACCTTC; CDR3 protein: CASTESGPYTF
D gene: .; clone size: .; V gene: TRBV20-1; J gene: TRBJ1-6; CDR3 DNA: TGCAGTGCCGAGGGGACGGCTAAATATAATTCACCCCTCCACTTT; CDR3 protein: CSAEGTAKYNSPLHF
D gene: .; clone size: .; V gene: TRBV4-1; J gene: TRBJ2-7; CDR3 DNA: TGCGCCAGCAGCCCAAGACGAGTAACCACCTACGAGCAGTACTTC; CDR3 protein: CASSPRRVTTYEQYF
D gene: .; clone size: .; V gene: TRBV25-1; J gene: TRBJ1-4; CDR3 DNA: TGTGCCAGCAGTGAGCGCGGGGGTGGTGAAAAACTGTTTTTT; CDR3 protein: CASSERGGGEKLFF
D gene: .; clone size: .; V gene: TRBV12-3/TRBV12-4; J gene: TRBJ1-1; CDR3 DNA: TGTGCCAGCAGCCCCCAAGGCGGGGTGAACACTGAAGCTTTCTTT; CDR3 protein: CASSPQGGVNTEAFF
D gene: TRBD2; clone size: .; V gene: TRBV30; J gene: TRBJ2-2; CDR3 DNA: TGTGCCTGGAACGGGGGGTCCGGGGAGCTGTTTTTT; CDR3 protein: CAWNGGSGELFF
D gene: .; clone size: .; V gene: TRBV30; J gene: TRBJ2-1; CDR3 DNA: TGTGCCTGGAGTGTAAGGTCGGGAGTCAGTGAGCAGTTCTTC; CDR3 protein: CAWSVRSGVSEQFF
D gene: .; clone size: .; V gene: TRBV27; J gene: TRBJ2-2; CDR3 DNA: TGTGCCAGCAGATCGGAAGGGCAGACCACCGGGGAGCTGTTTTTT; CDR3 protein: CASRSEGQTTGELFF
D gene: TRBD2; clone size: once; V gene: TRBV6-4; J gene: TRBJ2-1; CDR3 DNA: TGTGCCAGCAGTGATGAGACTAGCGGGGGGGCAAGTGAGCAGTTCTTC; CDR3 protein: CASSDETSGGASEQFF
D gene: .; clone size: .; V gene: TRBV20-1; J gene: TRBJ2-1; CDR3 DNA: TGCAGTGCTAGAGATCCAGGAAGCTCCTACAATGAGCAGTTCTTC; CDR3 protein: CSARDPGSSYNEQFF
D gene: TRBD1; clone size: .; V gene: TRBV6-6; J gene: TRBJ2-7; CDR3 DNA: TGTGCCAGCGCAAACGACAGGGTCGAGCAGTACTTC; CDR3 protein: CASANDRVEQYF
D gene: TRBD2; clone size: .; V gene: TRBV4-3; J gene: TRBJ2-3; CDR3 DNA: TGCGCCAGCAGCCAAGCGAGCGGGAGATCGGATACGCAGTATTTT; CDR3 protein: CASSQASGRSDTQYF
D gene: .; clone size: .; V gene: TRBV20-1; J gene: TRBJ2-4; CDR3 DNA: TGCAGTGCTAGGAGCAGGGGTGACATTCAGTACTTC; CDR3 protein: CSARSRGDIQYF
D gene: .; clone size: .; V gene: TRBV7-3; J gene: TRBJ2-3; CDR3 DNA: TGTGCCAGCAGCATCCAGGGGATCCCCGCCCTAGATACGCAGTATTTT; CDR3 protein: CASSIQGIPALDTQYF
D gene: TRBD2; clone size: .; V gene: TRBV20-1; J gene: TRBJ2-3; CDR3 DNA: TGCAGTGCCCTAGCGGGAACGGCAGATACGCAGTATTTT; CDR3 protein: CSALAGTADTQYF
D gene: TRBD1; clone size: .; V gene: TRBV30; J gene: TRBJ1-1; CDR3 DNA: TGTGCCTGGGGACTACAGGGGGAAGAGGCGAACACTGAAGCTTTCTTT; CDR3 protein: CAWGLQGEEANTEAFF
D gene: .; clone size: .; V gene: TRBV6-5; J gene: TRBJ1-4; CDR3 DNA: TGTGCCAGTAGCATGTCTGCAACTAATGAAAAACTGTTTTTT; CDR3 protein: CASSMSATNEKLFF
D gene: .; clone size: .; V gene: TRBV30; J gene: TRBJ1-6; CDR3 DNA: TGTGCCTGGAGTGTGGGCGGAGAGAATTCACCCCTCCACTTT; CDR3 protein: CAWSVGGENSPLHF
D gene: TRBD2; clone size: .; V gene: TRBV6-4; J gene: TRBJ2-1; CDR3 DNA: TGTGCCAGCAGTGAGAGCGGGGGGGTGAATGAGCAGTTCTTC; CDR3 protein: CASSESGGVNEQFF
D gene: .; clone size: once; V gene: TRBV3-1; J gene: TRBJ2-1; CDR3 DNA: TGTGCCAGCAGTAGCCTCAGCGAGGGGAGAACCTACAATGAGCAGTTCTTC; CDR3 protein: CASSSLSEGRTYNEQFF
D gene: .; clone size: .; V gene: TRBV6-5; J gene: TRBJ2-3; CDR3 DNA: TGTGCCAGCAGTTTAACCCAGTTGCCCTCAGATACGCAGTATTTT; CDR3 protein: CASSLTQLPSDTQYF
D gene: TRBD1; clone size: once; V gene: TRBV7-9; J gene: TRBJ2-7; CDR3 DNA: TGTGCCAGCAGCTCGGACACCGGGACAGGTCTCCCCTACGAGCAGTACTTC; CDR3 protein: CASSSDTGTGLPYEQYF
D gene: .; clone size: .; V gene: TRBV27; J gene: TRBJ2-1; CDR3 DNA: TGTGCCAGCAGTTTAACGGGATCCTACCTTGAGGGCTACAATGAGCAGTTCTTC; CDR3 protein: CASSLTGSYLEGYNEQFF
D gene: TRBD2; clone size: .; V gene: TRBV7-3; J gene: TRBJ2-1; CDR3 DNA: TGTGCCAGCAGCGCCTTAGCGGGAAACTACAATGAGCAGTTCTTC; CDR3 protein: CASSALAGNYNEQFF
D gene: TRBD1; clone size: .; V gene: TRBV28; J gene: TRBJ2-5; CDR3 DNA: TGTGCCAGCAGTACCAGACAGGGCCAAGAGACCCAGTACTTC; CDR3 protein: CASSTRQGQETQYF
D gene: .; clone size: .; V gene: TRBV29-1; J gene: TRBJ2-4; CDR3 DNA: TGCAGCGTTGAAGATCAGGACAGTCCCGCAGATATTCAGTACTTC; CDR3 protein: CSVEDQDSPADIQYF
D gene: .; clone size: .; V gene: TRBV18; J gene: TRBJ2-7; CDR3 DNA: TGTGCCAGCTCACCTTTCGACCGAGAGAGCTCCTACGAGCAGTACTTC; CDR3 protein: CASSPFDRESSYEQYF
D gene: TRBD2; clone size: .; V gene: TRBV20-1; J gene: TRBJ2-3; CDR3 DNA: TGCAGTGCTAGCTCGCTAGCGGGGGGGCTCCCAGATACGCAGTATTTT; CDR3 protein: CSASSLAGGLPDTQYF
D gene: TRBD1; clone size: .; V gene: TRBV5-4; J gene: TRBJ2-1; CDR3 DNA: TGTGCCAGCAGCCAGGCCGGGGACAGCTCCTACAATGAGCAGTTCTTC; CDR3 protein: CASSQAGDSSYNEQFF
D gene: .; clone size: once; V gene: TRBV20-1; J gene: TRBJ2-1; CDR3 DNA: TGCAGTGCTACCCGGCGGGGAAACTACAATGAGCAGTTCTTC; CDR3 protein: CSATRRGNYNEQFF
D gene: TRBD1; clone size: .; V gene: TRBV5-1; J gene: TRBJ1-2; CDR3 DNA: TGCGCCAGCAGCTTCGACAGGGAGACTAACTATGGCTACACCTTC; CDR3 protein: CASSFDRETNYGYTF
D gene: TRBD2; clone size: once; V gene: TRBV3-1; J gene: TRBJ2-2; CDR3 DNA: TGTGCCAGCAGCCGAGGGACTAGCGGGAGTGAGTCCGGGGAGCTGTTTTTT; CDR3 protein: CASSRGTSGSESGELFF
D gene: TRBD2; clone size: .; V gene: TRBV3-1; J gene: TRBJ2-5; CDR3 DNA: TGTGCCAGCAGCCTGACTAGCGGGCAAGAGACCCAGTACTTC; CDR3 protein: CASSLTSGQETQYF
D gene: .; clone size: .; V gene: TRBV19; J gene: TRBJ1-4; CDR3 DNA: TGTGCCAGTACCACGGACGGATCGAATGAAAAACTGTTTTTT; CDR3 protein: CASTTDGSNEKLFF